This TCR beta chain is from a study of response to subunit inactivated influenza vaccine. This clonotype was counted between two and nine times. TCRdb passed the RT-PCR reads through MiXCR, listing each CDR3 protein once. The profile shows 280,000 or so distinct CDR3 sequences, roughly a fifth of them singletons. V lost 3 bases to trimming and J lost 0 bases, with 8 bases between them. The CDR3 sequence is 14 residues long. From germline, CDR1 is MRHNA and CDR2 SNTAGT. This specimen was PBMCs from blood, taken about 20 months after vaccination. V is TRBV6-4 and J is TRBJ1-2; possible D gene TRBD1, 5 bases. The receptor's source is a man between 50 and 75 years old who received an inactivated influenza vaccine. The CDR3 DNA follows: TGTGCCAGCAGTGAGGGGGAAGCTAACTATGGCTACACCTTC. Translated, it gives CASSEGEANYGYTF.